This TCR beta chain was retrieved from a study of T cell changes during pregnancy in multiple sclerosis. The table came from immunoSEQ multiplex PCR; TCRdb's copy has only in-frame clones and leaves some out. The repertoire consists of about 69,000 clones, with roughly 92% occurring once and the leading ten covering 1.5% to 2.5%. V was trimmed by 1 base and J by 2 bases, leaving 13 bases between them. The CDR3 consists of 16 residues. Germline V lookup: CDR1 SGHTA, CDR2 FQGTGA. The sequencing here drew on peripheral blood, taken in the third trimester of pregnancy. The chain has TRBV7-3 and TRBJ2-3, with TRBD2 as a possible D gene (5 bases). This clonotype originated in a female donor in good health, enrolled as a control in a pregnancy study. For the CDR3, the DNA is TGTGCCAGCAGCTTAATGTTGGGAGCCCCCACAGATACGCAGTATTTT. Protein: CASSLMLGAPTDTQYF.